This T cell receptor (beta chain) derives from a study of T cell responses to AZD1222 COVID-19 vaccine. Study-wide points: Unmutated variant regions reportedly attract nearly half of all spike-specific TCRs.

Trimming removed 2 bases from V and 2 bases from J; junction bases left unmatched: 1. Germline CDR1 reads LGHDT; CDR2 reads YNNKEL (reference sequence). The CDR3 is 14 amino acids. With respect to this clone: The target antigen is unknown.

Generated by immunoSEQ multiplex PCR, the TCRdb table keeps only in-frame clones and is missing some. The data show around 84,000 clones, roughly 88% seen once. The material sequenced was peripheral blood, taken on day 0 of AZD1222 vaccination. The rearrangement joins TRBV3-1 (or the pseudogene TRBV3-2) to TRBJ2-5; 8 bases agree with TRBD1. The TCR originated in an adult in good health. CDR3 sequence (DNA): TGTGCCAGCAGCCAATGGGACAGGCAAGAGACCCAGTACTTC. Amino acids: CASSQWDRQETQYF.